This T cell receptor beta chain was captured by sequencing in a study of blood T cells in healthy people across ages. Findings and caveats of the study: It was held that the diversity estimates obtained from one million T cells were underestimates.

This clonotype occurred a few times. The antigen is not known. This CDR3 has 16 residues. The germline V gene encodes CDR1 MNHEY and CDR2 SVGEGT. Between the trimmed V and J ends, which lost 7 bases and 4 bases, there was a span of 19 bases. Then a second PCR, running roughly 7 to 11 cycles, was carried out with a sample-barcoded 5' primer and a J-beta primer mix. A template-switch adaptor that had 12 random nucleotides put a tag on each cDNA molecule. TCRdb fed the 5' RACE reads into MiXCR, producing one record per CDR3 protein. The sample has some 850,000 distinct CDR3 sequences, roughly 25% seen once; the top ten hold around 3%. These data are also associated with another study on T cells of mothers and their children. That work states: Donors comprised a few healthy Caucasian mothers plus their six children. Unrelated mother-child pairs always had slightly, but never significantly, lower normalized overlap than related pairs.

The sequencing sample was made of blood. This chain connects TRBV6-2 or TRBV6-3 to TRBJ2-2; D is possibly TRBD1 (5 bases). The receptor comes from a boy aged 5-17 years in good health. The CDR3 DNA reads as TGTGCCAGCACCCCGGATGGGGCAGGGTTCACCGGGGAGCTGTTTTTT. As protein: CASTPDGAGFTGELFF.